The present TCR beta chain was sequenced within a study of T cell responses to AZD1222 COVID-19 vaccine. Only in-frame clones appear in the TCRdb table, and some are missing; sequencing was by immunoSEQ multiplex PCR. The sample has about 180,000 clones, about 90% seen once; the top ten hold around 0.5%. Germline lookup yields CDR1 SGHTA and CDR2 FQGTGA. Trimming removed 0 bases from V and 3 bases from J, with 8 bases in between. The CDR3 length is 14 residues. Sample: peripheral blood, taken on day 0 of AZD1222 vaccination. V usage is TRBV7-3 and J usage is TRBJ1-2; a possible D gene is TRBD1 (6 bases). The TCR was taken from an adult in good health. Here the CDR3 DNA reads TGTGCCAGCAGCTTAACCCGGACAGACTATGGCTACACCTTC. Protein: CASSLTRTDYGYTF. The whole variable domain, filled in from reference TRBV7-3 and TRBJ1-2, reads GAGVSQTPSNKVTEKGKYVELRCDPISGHTALYWYRQSLGQGPEFLIYFQGTGAADDSGLPNDRFFAVRPEGSVSTLKIQRTERGDSAVYLCASSLTRTDYGYTFGSGTRLTVV.